The source of this TCR beta chain is a study of blood T cell repertoires in COVID-19. At the level of the study: Both acute and convalescent COVID-19 samples were obtained from the United States, Italy and Spain.

Per germline, CDR1 MNHEY and CDR2 SMNVEV (reference sequence). V gave up 3 bases and J gave up 4 bases; unmatched junction bases: 12. This CDR3 is built from 18 residues. Authors' processing steps: Nucleated cell counts were estimated from reference gene primer amplification. Using immunoSEQ multiplex PCR, the repertoire was profiled, and TCRdb retains in-frame clones only, with some absent. Clonal size and the V and J genes are those of that table, whereas D and trimming came from the DNA. The profile shows some 150,000 clones, approximately 86% of them singletons. The clonotype comes from a man aged 65 to 79 with acute or convalescent COVID-19. Sequencing was done on a sample of peripheral blood. The chain employs TRBV27 and TRBJ2-5; 12 nucleotides line up with TRBD2. DNA of the CDR3: TGTGCCAGCAGTTTGATCGGACTAGCGGGGCGCTATGGAGAGACCCAGTACTTC. This codes for CASSLIGLAGRYGETQYF.